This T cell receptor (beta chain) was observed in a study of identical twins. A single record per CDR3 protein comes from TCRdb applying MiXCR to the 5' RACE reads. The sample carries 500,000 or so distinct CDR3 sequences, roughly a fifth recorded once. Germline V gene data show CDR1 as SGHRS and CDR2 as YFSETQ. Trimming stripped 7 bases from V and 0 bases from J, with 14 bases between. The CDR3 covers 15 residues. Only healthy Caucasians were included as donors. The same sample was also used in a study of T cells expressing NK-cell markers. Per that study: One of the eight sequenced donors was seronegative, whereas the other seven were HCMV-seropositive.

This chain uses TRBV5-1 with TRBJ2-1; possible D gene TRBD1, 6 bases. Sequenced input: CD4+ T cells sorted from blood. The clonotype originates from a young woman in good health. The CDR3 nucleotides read TGCGCCAGCGAGTTTGGGACAACCTCCTACAATGAGCAGTTCTTC. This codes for CASEFGTTSYNEQFF.